The rows below give T cell receptor beta chains drawn from one sample of a study of human T cells and chemical hapten exposure. TCRdb reprocessed the RACE reads via MiXCR and lists one record per CDR3 protein. The profile covers about 71,000 distinct CDR3 sequences, with roughly 9.2% appearing a single time and more than 2.5% taken by the ten largest. The material sequenced was whole blood, taken in connection with sensitization to the hapten diphenylcyclopropenone (DPC). The origin of the receptors is a middle-aged woman with alopecia areata. Some clones in this sample may be carry-over from other donors' samples. The CDR3 runs from the conserved cysteine through the conserved F or W. D genes are given only for firm matches. Size is stated for part of the rows, as once, few or many counts, or as a class when the clone is expanded.

clone size: many; J gene: TRBJ1-1; D gene: NA; V gene: TRBV4-2; CDR3 length: 16; CDR3 protein: CASSLSDGRGSTEAFF; CDR3 DNA: TGTGCCAGCAGCCTCTCTGACGGCAGGGGATCCACTGAAGCTTTCTTT
clone size: NA; J gene: TRBJ2-1; D gene: NA; V gene: TRBV7-4; CDR3 length: 14; CDR3 protein: CASSLIAGHNEQFF; CDR3 DNA: TGTGCCAGCAGCTTAATAGCCGGGCACAATGAGCAGTTCTTC
clone size: few; J gene: TRBJ2-1; D gene: TRBD2; V gene: TRBV7-2; CDR3 length: 16; CDR3 protein: CASSLGASGGTNEQFF; CDR3 DNA: TGTGCCAGCAGCTTAGGGGCTAGCGGGGGTACGAATGAGCAGTTCTTC
clone size: many; J gene: TRBJ1-1; D gene: NA; V gene: TRBV7-2; CDR3 length: 15; CDR3 protein: CASSPQGTVNTEAFF; CDR3 DNA: TGTGCCAGCAGCCCGCAAGGGACGGTGAACACTGAAGCTTTCTTT
clone size: many; J gene: TRBJ2-2; D gene: NA; V gene: TRBV27; CDR3 length: 14; CDR3 protein: CASSPERLTGELFF; CDR3 DNA: TGTGCCAGCAGTCCCGAGAGATTGACCGGGGAGCTGTTTTTT
clone size: many; J gene: TRBJ1-2; D gene: NA; V gene: TRBV11-2; CDR3 length: 16; CDR3 protein: CASRGTGGKGKYGYTF; CDR3 DNA: TGTGCCAGCAGAGGGACGGGGGGTAAAGGAAAGTATGGCTACACCTTC
clone size: many; J gene: TRBJ2-3; D gene: NA; V gene: TRBV7-2; CDR3 length: 15; CDR3 protein: CASSLSGHYTDTQYF; CDR3 DNA: TGTGCCAGCAGCTTAAGCGGGCACTACACAGATACGCAGTATTTT
clone size: many; J gene: TRBJ1-5; D gene: NA; V gene: TRBV7-2; CDR3 length: 13; CDR3 protein: CASSQDVRQPQHF; CDR3 DNA: TGTGCCAGCAGCCAGGACGTCAGGCAGCCCCAGCATTTT
clone size: NA; J gene: TRBJ2-7; D gene: NA; V gene: TRBV28; CDR3 length: 14; CDR3 protein: CASSLSRRVYEQYF; CDR3 DNA: TGTGCCAGCAGTTTATCGCGAAGGGTCTACGAGCAGTACTTC
clone size: many; J gene: TRBJ1-2; D gene: NA; V gene: TRBV29-1; CDR3 length: 13; CDR3 protein: CSVGEGTGYGYTF; CDR3 DNA: TGCAGCGTTGGGGAGGGAACAGGCTATGGCTACACCTTC
clone size: many; J gene: TRBJ2-3; D gene: NA; V gene: TRBV13; CDR3 length: 18; CDR3 protein: CASSLELNSAVGTDTQYF; CDR3 DNA: TGTGCCAGCAGCTTAGAACTTAACTCGGCAGTGGGAACAGATACGCAGTATTTT
clone size: many; J gene: TRBJ2-7; D gene: TRBD1; V gene: TRBV18; CDR3 length: 15; CDR3 protein: CASSAVQGALYEQYF; CDR3 DNA: TGTGCCAGCTCAGCCGTACAGGGGGCCCTATACGAGCAGTACTTC
clone size: many; J gene: TRBJ2-4; D gene: TRBD2; V gene: TRBV7-2; CDR3 length: 19; CDR3 protein: CASSLRLAGGRVAKNIQYF; CDR3 DNA: TGTGCCAGCAGCCTGAGACTAGCGGGGGGCCGGGTAGCCAAAAACATTCAGTACTTC